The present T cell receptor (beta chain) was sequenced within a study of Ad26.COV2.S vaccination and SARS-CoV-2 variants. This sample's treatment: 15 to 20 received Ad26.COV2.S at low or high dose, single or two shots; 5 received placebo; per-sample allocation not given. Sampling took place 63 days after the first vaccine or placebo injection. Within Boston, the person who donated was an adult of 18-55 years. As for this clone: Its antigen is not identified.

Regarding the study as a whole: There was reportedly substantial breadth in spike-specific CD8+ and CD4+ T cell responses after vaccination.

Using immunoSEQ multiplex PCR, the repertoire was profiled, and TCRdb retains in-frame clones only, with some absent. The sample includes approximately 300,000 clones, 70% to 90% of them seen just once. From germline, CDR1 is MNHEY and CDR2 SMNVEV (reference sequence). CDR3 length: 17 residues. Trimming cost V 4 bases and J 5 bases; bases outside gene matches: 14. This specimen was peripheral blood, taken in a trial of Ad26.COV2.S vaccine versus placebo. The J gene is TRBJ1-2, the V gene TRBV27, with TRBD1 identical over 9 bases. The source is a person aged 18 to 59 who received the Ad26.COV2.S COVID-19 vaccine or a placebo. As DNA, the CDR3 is TGTGCCAGCAGTTCCCCATCGGGAGGACAGGGGATATATGGCTACACCTTC. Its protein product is CASSSPSGGQGIYGYTF.